This TCR beta chain derives from a study of memory CD4+ T cells and cytomegalovirus serostatus. General study points: Of 150 to 200 reported CMV TCRbeta sequences, under 80 were found in memory CD4+ repertoires. The CMV-associated TCR signature appears largely within the CD4+ memory repertoire.

Looked up from germline, CDR1 is SGHRS and CDR2 is YFSETQ. The CDR3 loop spans 15 amino acids. Trimming stripped 0 bases from V and 6 bases from J, with 15 bases between. The sort gate was single viable CD3+CD4+CD8-CD45RO+ cells for memory CD4+ T cells. As for this clone: Its antigen is not identified.

TCRdb's table, derived via immunoSEQ multiplex PCR, lists solely in-frame clones and lacks some. The sample has approximately 51,000 clones, 60% to 80% seen once; the top ten hold around 1.2%. Sequenced sample: memory CD4+ T cells from blood. This receptor was taken from an adult in good health and CMV-seropositive. V and J are TRBV5-1 and TRBJ1-2; no clear D gene. CDR3 loop: CASSLGGGPWDGYTF. CDR3 sequence (DNA): TGCGCCAGCAGCTTGGGTGGAGGACCCTGGGATGGCTACACCTTC.